A selection of T cell receptor beta chains follows, all from one sample in a study of blood T cell repertoires in COVID-19. Generated by immunoSEQ multiplex PCR, the TCRdb table keeps only in-frame clones and is missing some. The table includes 400,000 to 550,000 clones, about 85% detected once. Specimen: PBMCs or T cells enriched from blood (not recorded which). The source is a woman in her late teens or twenties with acute COVID-19. CDR3s include the opening cysteine and the closing phenylalanine or tryptophan. A D gene is named only where the DNA matches it firmly. Part of the rows lack a size; the others show once, few, many or a class for expanded clones.

v_gene	d_gene	abundance	j_gene	CDR3aa	CDR3nt
TRBV7-2	.	.	TRBJ1-3	CASSSRLSGNTIYF	TGTGCCAGCAGCTCAAGACTCTCTGGAAACACCATATATTTT
TRBV6-5	.	.	TRBJ1-2	CASRSTGGYGYTF	TGTGCCAGCAGGTCGACGGGAGGCTATGGCTACACCTTC
TRBV18	.	.	TRBJ2-7	CASSPGVPGDMVYEQYF	TGTGCCAGCTCACCCGGAGTACCGGGGGATATGGTTTACGAGCAGTACTTC
TRBV18	.	.	TRBJ1-1	CASSPLAEAFF	TGTGCCAGCTCACCACTGGCAGAAGCTTTCTTT
TRBV28	.	.	TRBJ2-7	CASSPSSYEQYF	TGTGCCAGCAGTCCCAGCTCCTACGAGCAGTACTTC
TRBV2	TRBD1	.	TRBJ2-2	CASSPDRAGGELFF	TGTGCCAGCAGTCCGGACAGGGCGGGCGGGGAGCTGTTTTTT
TRBV5-1	.	.	TRBJ2-2	CASSSYTTNTGELFF	TGCGCCAGCAGTTCGTACACCACGAACACCGGGGAGCTGTTTTTT
TRBV4-1	.	few	TRBJ2-7	CASSQENDGNEQYF	TGCGCCAGCAGCCAAGAGAACGACGGGAACGAGCAGTACTTC
TRBV25-1	.	.	TRBJ2-5	CASSEFGQETQYF	TGTGCCAGCAGTGAATTCGGGCAAGAGACCCAGTACTTC
TRBV18	.	.	TRBJ2-1	CASSPLKRNEQFF	TGTGCCAGCTCTCCACTTAAGCGGAATGAGCAGTTCTTC
TRBV4-1	.	.	TRBJ2-7	CASSQERGNYEQYF	TGCGCCAGCAGCCAAGAGAGGGGGAACTACGAGCAGTACTTC
TRBV7-9	.	.	TRBJ1-5	CASSSEGDQPQHF	TGTGCCAGCAGCTCAGAAGGGGATCAGCCCCAGCATTTT
TRBV7-9	TRBD2	.	TRBJ2-3	CASSPTRSGGATDTQYF	TGTGCCAGCAGCCCCACCCGGAGCGGGGGGGCGACAGATACGCAGTATTTT
TRBV7-3	.	.	TRBJ1-3	CASSPLGGSGNTIYF	TGTGCCAGCAGCCCCCTCGGGGGGTCGGGAAACACCATATATTTT
TRBV6-5	.	.	TRBJ2-6	CASWAAGANVLTF	TGTGCCAGTTGGGCTGCTGGGGCCAACGTCCTGACTTTC
TRBV6-1	TRBD1	few	TRBJ1-2	CASSEWGTERNGYTF	TGTGCCAGCAGTGAGTGGGGGACAGAAAGGAATGGCTACACCTTC
TRBV4-1	.	few	TRBJ1-4	CASSLRESGTNEKLFF	TGCGCCAGCAGCCTCCGGGAGTCCGGAACTAATGAAAAACTGTTTTTT
TRBV28	.	.	TRBJ1-1	CASSLGGQNTEAFF	TGTGCCAGCAGTTTGGGTGGGCAGAACACTGAAGCTTTCTTT
TRBV6-1	.	few	TRBJ1-4	CASSEPGISEKLFF	TGTGCCAGCAGTGAACCGGGGATCAGTGAAAAACTGTTTTTT
TRBV11-2	.	.	TRBJ1-4	CASSLGQDEKLFF	TGTGCCAGCAGCTTAGGACAGGATGAAAAACTGTTTTTT
TRBV7-2	.	.	TRBJ2-2	CASSLEAGGGELFF	TGTGCCAGCAGCTTAGAGGCGGGTGGCGGGGAGCTGTTTTTT